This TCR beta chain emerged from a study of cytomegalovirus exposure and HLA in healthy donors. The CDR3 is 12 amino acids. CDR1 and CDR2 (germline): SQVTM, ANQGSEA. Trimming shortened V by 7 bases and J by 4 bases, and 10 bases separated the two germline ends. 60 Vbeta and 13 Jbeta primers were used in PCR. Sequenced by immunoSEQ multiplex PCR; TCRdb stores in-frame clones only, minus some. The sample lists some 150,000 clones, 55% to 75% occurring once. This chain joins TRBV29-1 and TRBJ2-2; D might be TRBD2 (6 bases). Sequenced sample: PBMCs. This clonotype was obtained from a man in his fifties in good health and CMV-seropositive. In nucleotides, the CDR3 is TGCAGCGCCCGGGAGTTCACCGGGGAGCTGTTTTTT. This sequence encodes CSAREFTGELFF.